The 25 T cell receptor beta chains below were found in one sample sequenced in a study of T cell clonality in common variable immunodeficiency (dated by TCRdb to about 2015). Preparation of the library involved the immunoSEQ multiplex PCR assay. The table was pulled from immuneACCESS by TCRdb, which kept in-frame rearrangements only. Such tables lose some clones; where checked, under half of the loss comes from unresolved V genes, and the rest has no known cause. The table records about 43,000 clones for this sample, and not one of them appears only once. The ten biggest clones cover less than 2.5% of the sample. The sample was peripheral blood mononuclear cells. The receptors come from a person aged 18 to 75 in good health.

In this sample, this clone turned up many times. The read is 3 residues too short to cover the CDR3 end, so that end is filled in from the germline J gene. The rearrangement links TRBV7-2 to TRBJ2-7, with D tentatively TRBD2 (5 bases). Trimming cost V 2 bases and J 6 bases, with 11 bases left between them. Germline V gives CDR1 SGHTA, CDR2 FQGNSA. This CDR3 is built from 13 residues. The CDR3 is CASSLYLAGEQYF. The part of the CDR3 DNA that was read is TGTGCCAGCAGCTTATATCTAGCAGGCGAG.

This clone was recorded many times. The read terminates 3 residues before the CDR3 end, so the remaining end is supplied by the germline J gene. This chain joins TRBV5-1 and TRBJ2-1; 8 bases align to TRBD2. This CDR3 is built from 15 residues. V shed 8 bases, J shed 4 bases, and the junction held 11 bases outside the gene matches. Looked up from germline, CDR1 is SGHRS and CDR2 is YFSETQ. The covered CDR3 bases are TGCGCCAGTCGGGAGGGTAGCGGTACGTACAATGAG. Translation gives CASREGSGTYNE. The whole CDR3 region reads CASREGSGTYNEQFF.

This clone came up many times. The read terminates 3 residues ahead of where the CDR3 ends, so the germline J gene completes it. The V and J genes are TRBV29-1 and TRBJ2-7; maybe TRBD2 (6 bases). The CDR3 extends over 13 amino acids. Trimming cost V 4 bases and J 4 bases, with 14 bases left between them. Looked up from germline, CDR1 is SQVTM and CDR2 is ANQGSEA. CDR3 in amino acids: CSVVVGGGYEQYF. Partial CDR3 DNA: TGCAGCGTTGTGGTCGGGGGTGGATACGAG.

This clone has a count of ten or more. With the read ending 3 residues before the CDR3 end, the germline J gene is used to fill in that end. J is TRBJ2-2 and V is TRBV19; possible D gene TRBD1, 5 bases. Trimming shortened V by 4 bases and J by 2 bases, and 8 bases separated the two germline ends. The CDR3 is made up of 14 amino acids. In germline, CDR1 is LNHDA, CDR2 SQIVND (reference sequence). This chain's CDR3 is CASSSQGNTGELFF. Partial CDR3 DNA: TGTGCCAGTAGTAGTCAGGGAAACACCGGGGAG.

This clone was observed many times. The read ends 3 residues early relative to the CDR3; the germline J gene fills the gap. This sequence joins TRBV2 and TRBJ2-3; D remains ambiguous. The CDR3 sequence is 12 residues long. Germline loops: CDR1 SNHLY, CDR2 FYNNEI. Deletions cut 5 bases from V and 2 bases from J, with 5 bases between. CDR3: CASSLFTDTQYF. The CDR3 bases that were read are TGTGCCAGCAGTTTATTCACAGATACG.

This clone appeared many times. Read data end 3 residues before the CDR3 end; the end is taken from the germline J gene. The chain links TRBV2 to TRBJ2-1; D unclear. Germline-derived CDR1 and CDR2 are SNHLY and FYNNEI. The CDR3 spans 14 residues. The CDR3 bases that were read are TGTTCCTACTCACCTAGGAGCTCCTACAATGAG. It encodes CSYSPRSSYNE. The CDR3 as a whole reads CSYSPRSSYNEQFF.

Many counts were recorded for this clone. The read ends 3 residues before the CDR3 terminus; that terminus is restored from the germline J gene. The chain joins TRBV7-6 to TRBJ1-1; D ambiguous. CDR1 and CDR2 from the germline V gene are SGHVS and FNYEAQ. The CDR3 spans 16 residues. V was cut by 0 bases and J by 1 base, with 12 bases left in between. The part of the CDR3 DNA that was read is TGTGCCAGCAGCTTAGCGCGGGTGGGTGGGAACACTGAA. Residues: CASSLARVGGNTE. The full CDR3 protein reads CASSLARVGGNTEAFF.

This clone was seen many times. The CDR3 end is not reached by the read, which stops 3 residues before it; the germline J gene fills it in. The chain combines TRBV5-4 with TRBJ2-1; 8 nucleotides match TRBD2. Unmatched junction bases numbered 2, after V lost 1 base and J lost 2 bases. The germline V gene encodes CDR1 SGHNT and CDR2 YYREEE (reference sequence). The CDR3 runs 15 residues. The sequenced part of the CDR3 DNA is TGTGCCAGCAGCTTGAGCGGGGGCGCCTACAATGAG. Its translation is CASSLSGGAYNE. In full, the CDR3 is CASSLSGGAYNEQFF.

This clone was observed many times. The read ends 3 residues before the CDR3 terminus; that terminus is restored from the germline J gene. This chain joins TRBV7-9 and TRBJ1-1; 8 nucleotides line up with TRBD1. Germline trimming cut 10 bases from V and 6 bases from J; bases unmatched to any gene: 10. Looked up from germline, CDR1 is SEHNR and CDR2 is FQNEAQ (reference sequence). CDR3 length: 13 residues. CDR3 DNA (partial): TGTGCCACAGAAGTCCAGGGGGCCGCTGAA. Translation gives CATEVQGAAE. The whole CDR3 sequence is CATEVQGAAEAFF.

At least ten counts were recorded for this clone. CDR3 DNA, as far as it was read: TGTGCCAGCAGAGAGCCGAGCGGGGGTAGCACAGATACG. Translated, it gives CASREPSGGSTDT. In full, the CDR3 reads CASREPSGGSTDTQYF. J is TRBJ2-3 and V is TRBV12-3 or TRBV12-4; 8 nucleotides match TRBD2. The observed sequence ends 3 residues before the CDR3 terminus, with the missing tail filled in from the germline J gene. The V segment lost 6 bases and the J segment 0 bases; nucleotides outside the gene matches: 8. The CDR3 is 16 amino acids.

This clone was seen many times. From the germline J gene comes the end of the CDR3, since the read stops 3 residues before it. This chain joins TRBV12-3 or TRBV12-4 and TRBJ2-5; TRBD1 agrees at 9 bases. This CDR3 comprises 16 residues. V lost 6 bases, J lost 1 base, and 9 bases stayed unmatched. CDR3 residues: CASSRRLQGAQETQYF. The DNA read from the CDR3 is TGTGCCAGCAGCCGGAGGCTACAGGGGGCCCAAGAGACC.

This clone was found many times. The read terminates 3 residues ahead of where the CDR3 ends, so the germline J gene completes it. The J gene is TRBJ2-5, the V gene TRBV30; 12 bases are shared with TRBD2. Germline V lookup: CDR1 GTSNPN, CDR2 SVGIG (reference sequence). V was clipped by 5 bases and J by 4 bases; unmatched bases: 8. The CDR3 runs to 15 residues. The CDR3 protein is CAWANPTSGRETQYF. CDR3 DNA, as far as it was read: TGTGCCTGGGCAAACCCGACTAGCGGGAGAGAGACC. The complete variable domain, with remaining parts taken from reference TRBV30 and TRBJ2-5, reads SQTIHQWPATLVQPVGSPLSLECTVEGTSNPNLYWYRQAAGRGLQLLFYSVGIGQISSEVPQNLSASRPQDRQFILSSKKLLLSDSGFYLCAWANPTSGRETQYFGPGTRLLVL.

This clone was recorded at least ten times. The read terminates 3 residues ahead of where the CDR3 ends, so the germline J gene completes it. This chain connects TRBV7-9 to TRBJ2-7; 7 bases agree with TRBD1. The germline gives CDR1 SEHNR, CDR2 FQNEAQ (reference sequence). V was pared by 5 bases and J by 6 bases, with 4 bases of the junction left unmatched. The CDR3 extends over 12 amino acids. The DNA read from the CDR3 is TGTGCCAGCAGCGCGAGACAGGGCGAG. It codes for CASSARQGE. The CDR3 in full is CASSARQGEQYF. The variable domain in full, completed from reference TRBV7-9 and TRBJ2-7, reads DTGVSQNPRHKITKRGQNVTFRCDPISEHNRLYWYRQTLGQGPEFLTYFQNEAQLEKSRLLSDRFSAERPKGSFSTLEIQRTEQGDSAMYLCASSARQGEQYFGPGTRLTVT.

This clone has only a few counts. The CDR3 extends 3 residues past the end of the read, so its final part is completed from the germline J gene. V and J are TRBV5-6 and TRBJ2-1; weak D call: TRBD1 (5 bases). V lost 7 bases to trimming and J lost 6 bases, with 17 bases between them. Germline values: CDR1 SGHDT, CDR2 YYEEEE. This CDR3 spans 14 amino acids. The CDR3 loop is CASGIAGSGNEQFF. The part of the CDR3 DNA that was read is TGTGCCAGCGGCATAGCAGGGTCGGGCAATGAG.

Ten or more counts support this clone. Read data end 3 residues before the CDR3 end; the end is taken from the germline J gene. The rearrangement joins TRBV30 to TRBJ2-5; 7 bases fit TRBD1. Trimming at V came to 3 bases and at J to 4 bases, leaving 2 bases not matched to a gene. In germline, CDR1 is GTSNPN, CDR2 SVGIG (reference sequence). The CDR3 runs 12 residues. CDR3 bases read: TGTGCCTGGAGCTCAGGGGGAGAGACC. It is translated as CAWSSGGET. The whole CDR3 protein is CAWSSGGETQYF.

This clone was seen repeatedly, ten times or more. From the germline J gene comes the end of the CDR3, since the read stops 3 residues before it. V gene TRBV7-8 combines with J gene TRBJ1-2, with D possibly matching TRBD1 (6 bases). The V gene's germline CDR1 is SGHVS and CDR2 FQNEAQ. This CDR3 is built from 14 residues. CDR3 region: CASSREGGAGGYTF. Partial CDR3 DNA: TGTGCCAGCAGCCGGGAGGGGGGGGCGGGCGGC.

About this clone: The sequenced fragment ends 3 residues before the CDR3 boundary, so the rest is inferred from the germline J gene. The V call is TRBV20-1, the J call TRBJ2-1; 7 bases align to TRBD1. The V and J ends lost 4 bases and 8 bases, in that order; junction bases with no gene match: 11. Germline CDR1 and CDR2: DFQATT and SNEGSKA (reference sequence). The CDR3 sequence is 14 residues long. The CDR3 sequence: CSANLGGQIDEQFF. CDR3 DNA (partial): TGCAGTGCTAACTTAGGGGGCCAGATAGATGAG.

This clone came up many times. The read falls 3 residues short of the CDR3 end, and the missing part is taken from the germline J gene. The chain links TRBV14 to TRBJ2-7; 10 positions match TRBD2. CDR1 and CDR2 (germline): SGHDN, FVKESK. This CDR3 is 16 amino acids long. Trimming cost V 1 base and J 2 bases; bases outside gene matches: 5. CDR3: CASSQGGSGRAYEQYF. The sequenced part of the CDR3 DNA is TGTGCCAGCAGCCAAGGGGGAAGCGGGAGGGCCTACGAG.

A few counts support this clone. The read ends 3 residues before the CDR3 terminus; that terminus is restored from the germline J gene. The chain employs TRBV7-2 and TRBJ2-1, with 8 bases that match TRBD2. The J segment lost 8 bases and the V segment lost 5 bases, leaving 11 bases of the junction unmatched. Per the germline V gene, CDR1 is SGHTA and CDR2 is FQGNSA. The CDR3 runs to 15 residues. CDR3 amino acids: CASSRERGNQYEQFF. Incomplete CDR3 DNA: TGTGCCAGCAGCAGAGAGCGGGGGAATCAGTATGAG. Full variable domain (rest looked up from reference TRBV7-2 and TRBJ2-1): GAGVSQSPSNKVTEKGKDVELRCDPISGHTALYWYRQSLGQGLEFLIYFQGNSAPDKSGLPSDRFSAERTGGSVSTLTIQRTQQEDSAVYLCASSRERGNQYEQFFGPGTRLTVL.

The sample holds many counts of this clone. The CDR3 protein is CASSAGQGYTEAFF. The covered CDR3 bases are TGTGCCAGCTCAGCGGGACAGGGGTACACTGAA. The rearrangement links TRBV18 to TRBJ1-1; 10 bases align to TRBD1. Read sequence stops 3 residues before the CDR3 end, and the germline J gene provides the missing end. The CDR3 consists of 14 residues. Germline V gives CDR1 KGHSH, CDR2 LQKENI. V lost 5 bases and J lost 3; bases outside the gene matches: 3. Supplemented by reference TRBV18 and TRBJ1-1, the full variable domain reads NAGVMQNPRHLVRRRGQEARLRCSPMKGHSHVYWYRQLPEEGLKFMVYLQKENIIDESGMPKERFSAEFPKEGPSILRIQQVVRGDSAAYFCASSAGQGYTEAFFGQGTRLTVV.

This clone was counted many times. The read terminates 3 residues ahead of where the CDR3 ends, so the germline J gene completes it. This same CDR3 is encoded by further DNA sequences in the sample. V gene TRBV20-1 combines with J gene TRBJ2-7, with a weak D call TRBD2 (6 bases). CDR3 length equals 15 residues. With 4 bases removed from V and 0 bases from J, the gap between germline ends came to 16 bases. CDR1 is DFQATT, CDR2 SNEGSKA, per germline (reference sequence). CDR3 DNA, as far as it was read: TGCAGTGCTATCAGTTCGGGGGATAGCTCCTACGAG. Protein: CSAISSGDSSYE. The full CDR3 sequence reads CSAISSGDSSYEQYF.

This clone was counted at least ten times. The read terminates 3 residues before the CDR3 end, so the remaining end is supplied by the germline J gene. The chain recombines TRBV10-3 with TRBJ1-2; 8 nucleotides agree with TRBD1. Trimming took 3 bases from V and 5 from J; bases not matched to a gene: 5. CDR3 length: 14 residues. In germline, CDR1 is ENHRY, CDR2 SYGVKD. CDR3 bases read: TGTGCCATCAGTGAATCGACAGGGGTTTATGGC. It yields the protein CAISESTGVYG. The whole CDR3 protein is CAISESTGVYGYTF.

This clone was seen many times. The observed sequence ends 3 residues before the CDR3 terminus, with the missing tail filled in from the germline J gene. The chain recombines TRBV7-6 with TRBJ2-1; TRBD2 aligns across 11 bases. Germline V gene sequence: CDR1 SGHVS, CDR2 FNYEAQ. Unmatched junction bases numbered 10, after V lost 9 bases and J lost 6 bases. The CDR3 has 15 amino acids. CDR3 loop: CASSIAGGPTNEQFF. The covered CDR3 bases are TGTGCCAGTAGTATAGCGGGAGGGCCGACCAATGAG.

As for this clone: Being one base from a much bigger clone, this may be a read error. The read is 3 residues too short to cover the CDR3 end, so that end is filled in from the germline J gene. V and J are TRBV13 and TRBJ1-4, with D perhaps TRBD1 (6 bases). CDR3 length equals 16 residues. In germline, CDR1 is PRHDT, CDR2 FYEKMQ (reference sequence). CDR3 DNA (partial): TGTGCCAGCACCCAGGGGTTCAGCTCTGGGGCCAACGTA. Amino acid sequence: CASTQGFSSGANV. The complete CDR3 sequence is CASTQGFSSGANVLFF.

About this clone itself: Sequencing ends 3 residues short of the CDR3 end; the germline J gene provides the rest. This rearrangement joins TRBV20-1 to TRBJ1-1, with 10 nucleotides matching TRBD1. CDR1 is DFQATT, CDR2 SNEGSKA, per germline (reference sequence). CDR3 length equals 15 residues. Incomplete CDR3 DNA: TGCAGTGTCTTACTAGCGGGGGGGACAGGGGAGACA. Translated, it gives CSVLLAGGTGET. The CDR3 in full is CSVLLAGGTGETAFF.